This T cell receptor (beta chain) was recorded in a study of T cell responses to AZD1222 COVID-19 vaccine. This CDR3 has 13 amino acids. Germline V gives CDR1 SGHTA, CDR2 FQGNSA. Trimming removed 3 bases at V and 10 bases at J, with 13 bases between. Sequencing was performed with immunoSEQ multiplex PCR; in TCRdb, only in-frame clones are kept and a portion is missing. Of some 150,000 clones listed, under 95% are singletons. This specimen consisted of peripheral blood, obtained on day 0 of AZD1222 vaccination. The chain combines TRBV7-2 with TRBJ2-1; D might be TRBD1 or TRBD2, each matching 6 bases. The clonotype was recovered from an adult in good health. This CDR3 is CASSFLRGREQFF. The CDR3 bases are TGTGCCAGCAGCTTTTTGAGGGGGAGGGAGCAGTTCTTC.